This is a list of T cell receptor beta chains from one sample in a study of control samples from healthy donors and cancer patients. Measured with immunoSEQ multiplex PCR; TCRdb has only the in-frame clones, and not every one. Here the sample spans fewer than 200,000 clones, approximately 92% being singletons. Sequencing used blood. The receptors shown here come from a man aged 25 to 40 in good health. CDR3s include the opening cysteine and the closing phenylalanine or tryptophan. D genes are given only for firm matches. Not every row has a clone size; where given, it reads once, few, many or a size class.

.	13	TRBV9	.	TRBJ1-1	CASSAGVNTEAFF	TGTGCCAGCAGTGCTGGGGTGAACACTGAAGCTTTCTTT
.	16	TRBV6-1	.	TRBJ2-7	CASSEAYGQSFYEQYF	TGTGCCAGCAGTGAAGCTTATGGACAGTCGTTCTACGAGCAGTACTTC
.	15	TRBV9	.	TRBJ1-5	CASSVGSYSNQPQHF	TGTGCCAGCAGCGTAGGCAGCTATAGCAATCAGCCCCAGCATTTT
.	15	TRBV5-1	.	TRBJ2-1	CASSRTGSSYNEQFF	TGCGCCAGCAGCCGCACAGGCAGCTCCTACAATGAGCAGTTCTTC
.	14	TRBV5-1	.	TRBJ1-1	CASSFLGQRDEAFF	TGCGCCAGCAGCTTTCTGGGCCAGAGGGATGAAGCTTTCTTT
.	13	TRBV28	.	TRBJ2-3	CASMAADTDTQYF	TGTGCCAGTATGGCAGCGGACACAGATACGCAGTATTTT
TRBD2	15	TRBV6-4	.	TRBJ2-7	CASRDERGSVDEQYF	TGTGCCAGCAGGGATGAGCGGGGTTCGGTAGACGAGCAGTACTTC
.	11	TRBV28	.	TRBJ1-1	CASRPLEKAFF	TGTGCCAGCAGGCCGTTGGAGAAGGCTTTCTTT
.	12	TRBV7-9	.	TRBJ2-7	CASSLRPGEQYF	TGTGCCAGCAGCTTGCGGCCCGGCGAGCAGTACTTC
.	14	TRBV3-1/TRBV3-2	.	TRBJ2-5	CASSQVLARKTQYF	TGTGCCAGCAGCCAAGTTCTGGCTCGTAAGACCCAGTACTTC
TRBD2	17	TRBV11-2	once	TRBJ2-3	CASSLGLAGGWSDTQYF	TGTGCCAGCAGCCTCGGGCTAGCGGGAGGGTGGTCAGATACGCAGTATTTT
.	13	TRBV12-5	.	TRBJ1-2	CASEPGHGYGYTF	TGTGCTAGTGAACCGGGACACGGCTATGGCTACACCTTC
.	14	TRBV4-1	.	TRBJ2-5	CASSQWGGSLTQYF	TGCGCCAGCAGCCAGTGGGGCGGGTCCTTGACCCAGTACTTC
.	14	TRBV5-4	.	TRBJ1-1	CASSRGASNTEAFF	TGTGCCAGCAGTCGGGGGGCCTCGAACACTGAAGCTTTCTTT
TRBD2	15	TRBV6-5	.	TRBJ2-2	CASSTGTTNTGELFF	TGTGCCAGCAGTACCGGGACTACGAACACCGGGGAGCTGTTTTTT
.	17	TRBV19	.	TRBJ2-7	CASSIRFRQTAAYEQYF	TGTGCCAGTAGTATTCGCTTTCGGCAGACCGCAGCCTACGAGCAGTACTTC
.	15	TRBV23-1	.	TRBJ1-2	CASSQSNGRSIGYTF	TGCGCCAGCAGTCAATCGAACGGACGTTCGATAGGCTACACCTTC
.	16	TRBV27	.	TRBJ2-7	CASSLLTGQGPYEQYF	TGTGCCAGCAGTTTACTTACTGGGCAGGGACCCTACGAGCAGTACTTC
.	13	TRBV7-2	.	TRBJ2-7	CASSLRSEYEQYF	TGTGCCAGCAGCTTAAGATCGGAATACGAGCAGTACTTC
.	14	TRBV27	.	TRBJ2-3	CASSFSGETDTQYF	TGTGCCAGCAGTTTCTCAGGGGAAACAGATACGCAGTATTTT
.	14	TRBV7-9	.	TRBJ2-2	CASSFTGFTGELFF	TGTGCCAGCAGCTTTACAGGGTTCACCGGGGAGCTGTTTTTT
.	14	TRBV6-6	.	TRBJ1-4	CASSLRGVNEKLFF	TGTGCCAGCAGCCTGAGGGGCGTTAATGAAAAACTGTTTTTT
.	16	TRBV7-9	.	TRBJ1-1	CASSLGPLGSGTEAFF	TGTGCCAGCAGCTTAGGGCCGCTGGGCAGTGGCACTGAAGCTTTCTTT